The rows below give T cell receptor beta chains drawn from one sample of a study of OX40 agonist ivuxolimab in advanced cancers. Profiled with immunoSEQ multiplex PCR; TCRdb holds only in-frame clones, not every one. The sample has 25,000 to 40,000 clones; roughly 83% are singletons. Sequenced material: CD4+ or CD8+ T cells sorted from blood, taken in a trial of the OX40 agonist ivuxolimab. The receptors shown here come from an adult with an advanced solid tumor such as melanoma, head and neck, liver or kidney cancer. The CDR3 runs from the conserved cysteine through the conserved F or W. The D gene is left open where the match is weak. Clone sizes are given selectively: once, few, many, or a class where the clone is expanded.

v_gene	d_gene	abundance	j_gene	CDR3nt	CDR3aa
TRBV27	TRBD2	.	TRBJ2-7	TGTGCCAGCAGACCCCGGGCGGGAGTAGCCTACGAGCAGTACTTC	CASRPRAGVAYEQYF
TRBV19	TRBD2	medium-sized	TRBJ2-7	TGTGCCAGTAGTATGCTAGCGGGAGCAAAAGAGCAGTACTTC	CASSMLAGAKEQYF
TRBV6-6	.	.	TRBJ2-7	TGTGCCAGCAGTTACTCGAACGGCGAGCAGTACTTC	CASSYSNGEQYF
TRBV9	.	once	TRBJ2-7	TGTGCCAGCAGCGCATCAGGATCCACCTACGAGCAGTACTTC	CASSASGSTYEQYF
TRBV13	TRBD2	once	TRBJ2-1	TGTGCCAGCAGCTTGCTCGGGACTAGCCCGAAAGATGAGCAGTTCTTC	CASSLLGTSPKDEQFF
TRBV6-1	TRBD1	.	TRBJ1-4	TGTGCCAGCCGTACAGGGGGCGTGGAGGAAAAACTGTTTTTT	CASRTGGVEEKLFF
TRBV9	.	.	TRBJ2-7	TGTGCCAGCAGCGTAGACGTACGTGCGGACGAGCAGTACTTC	CASSVDVRADEQYF
TRBV15	.	.	TRBJ1-6	TGTGCCACCAGCAGAGAGGCCGGGACATTGAATTCACCCCTCCACTTT	CATSREAGTLNSPLHF
TRBV6-4	TRBD2	.	TRBJ2-3	TGTGCCAGCAGAGCCCCTGTTCCTGGGCAGATACGGGGGGCAGATACGCAGTATTTT	CASRAPVPGQIRGADTQYF
TRBV25-1	.	.	TRBJ1-2	TGTGCCAGCAGTGGCTCAGGGATCTATGGCTACACCTTC	CASSGSGIYGYTF
TRBV7-9	.	.	TRBJ1-2	TGTGCCAGCAGCTATGGGGGGGCTCCGAACTATGGCTACACCTTC	CASSYGGAPNYGYTF
TRBV19	.	.	TRBJ2-7	TGTGCCAGTAGTATATCGACTAGCTCCTACGAGCAGTACTTC	CASSISTSSYEQYF
TRBV9	TRBD1	.	TRBJ2-3	TGTGCCAGCAGCGTAGGGGACAGCAGGGGCGATACGCAGTATTTT	CASSVGDSRGDTQYF
TRBV15	TRBD2	.	TRBJ2-7	TGTGCCACCAGCTTTGGGCTAGCGGGGTCCTACGAGCAGTACTTC	CATSFGLAGSYEQYF
TRBV28	.	.	TRBJ1-2	TGTGCCAGCAGTCTAACCCCGGACCAGGCCTATGGCTACACCTTC	CASSLTPDQAYGYTF
TRBV7-9	.	.	TRBJ1-1	TGTGCCAGCACCCTAGTGGGGAGAAGCACTGAAGCTTTCTTT	CASTLVGRSTEAFF